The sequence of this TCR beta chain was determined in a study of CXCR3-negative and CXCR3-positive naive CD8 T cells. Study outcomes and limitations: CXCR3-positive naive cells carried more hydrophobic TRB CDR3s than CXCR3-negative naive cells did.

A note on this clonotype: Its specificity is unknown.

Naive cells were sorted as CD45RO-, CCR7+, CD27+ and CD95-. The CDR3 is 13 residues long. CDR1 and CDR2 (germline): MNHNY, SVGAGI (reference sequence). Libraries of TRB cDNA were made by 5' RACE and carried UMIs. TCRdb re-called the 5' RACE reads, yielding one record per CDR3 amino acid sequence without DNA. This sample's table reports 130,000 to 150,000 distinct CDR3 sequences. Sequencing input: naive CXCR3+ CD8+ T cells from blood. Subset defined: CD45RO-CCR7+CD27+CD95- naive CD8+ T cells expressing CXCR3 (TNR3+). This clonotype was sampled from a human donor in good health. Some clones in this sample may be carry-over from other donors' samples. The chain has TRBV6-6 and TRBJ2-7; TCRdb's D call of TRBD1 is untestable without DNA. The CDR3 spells CASSYSSGGEQYF.